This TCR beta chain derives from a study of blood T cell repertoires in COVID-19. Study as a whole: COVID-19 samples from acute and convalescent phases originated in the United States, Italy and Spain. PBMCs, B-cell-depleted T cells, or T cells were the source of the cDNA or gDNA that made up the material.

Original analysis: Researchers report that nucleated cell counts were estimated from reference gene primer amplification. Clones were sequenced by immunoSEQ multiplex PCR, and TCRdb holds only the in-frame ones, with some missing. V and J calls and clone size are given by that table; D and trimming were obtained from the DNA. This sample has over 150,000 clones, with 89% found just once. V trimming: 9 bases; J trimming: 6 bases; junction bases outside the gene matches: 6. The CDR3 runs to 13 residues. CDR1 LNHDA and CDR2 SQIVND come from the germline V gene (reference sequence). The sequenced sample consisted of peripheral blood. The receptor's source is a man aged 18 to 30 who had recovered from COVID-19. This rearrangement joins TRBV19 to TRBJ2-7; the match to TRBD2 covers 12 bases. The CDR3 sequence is CASQRLAGAEQYF. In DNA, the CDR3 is TGTGCCAGCCAGCGACTAGCGGGAGCCGAGCAGTACTTC.